The next 16 T cell receptor beta chains were all read from a single sample in a study of T cell responses to AZD1222 COVID-19 vaccine. Clones were read by immunoSEQ multiplex PCR, and TCRdb kept only the in-frame ones, dropping some. The repertoire has some 140,000 clones, 90% to 95% of them found once; the top ten carry 6% to 7.5%. The sample in question was peripheral blood, obtained 28 days after the second AZD1222 dose. The source of these receptors is an adult who received the AZD1222 COVID-19 vaccine.

This clone was counted a single time. The CDR3 sequence is CASSLGMTGVDAYTF. As DNA, the CDR3 is TGCGCCAGCAGCTTGGGGATGACAGGCGTCGACGCCTACACCTTC. The V and J genes are TRBV5-1 and TRBJ1-2; D may be TRBD1 (6 bases). The CDR3 spans 15 residues. V gave up 0 bases and J gave up 10 bases, with 19 bases separating them. Germline V gene lookup returns CDR1 SGHRS and CDR2 YFSETQ.

The chain couples TRBV7-9 to TRBJ2-3, with TRBD2 matching over 13 bases. This CDR3 region has 16 residues. Germline V gives CDR1 SEHNR, CDR2 FQNEAQ (reference sequence). V was clipped by 5 bases and J by 2 bases; unmatched bases: 4. The CDR3: CASSPTSGGTTDTQYF. CDR3 nucleotide sequence: TGTGCCAGCAGCCCGACTAGCGGGGGGACCACAGATACGCAGTATTTT.

V usage is TRBV27 and J usage is TRBJ1-2; D may be TRBD1 (6 bases). This CDR3 spans 15 amino acids. Germline V gene data show CDR1 as MNHEY and CDR2 as SMNVEV (reference sequence). The V end was cut by 6 bases, the J end by 4 bases, with 18 bases between. CDR3 protein: CASSQVRTAFYGYTF. In nucleotides, the CDR3 is TGTGCCAGCAGCCAGGTGCGGACAGCCTTCTATGGCTACACCTTC.

V usage is TRBV6-5 and J usage is TRBJ1-2, with TRBD1 identical over 7 bases. Germline V gene data show CDR1 as MNHEY and CDR2 as SVGAGI. There are 16 residues in the CDR3. The V gene end was trimmed by 2 bases and the J gene end by 8 bases; junction bases not matched to a gene: 14. The CDR3, as DNA: TGTGCCAGCAGTTACCATTCCCAGGGGGGGGCGGGAGGCTACACCTTC. It specifies CASSYHSQGGAGGYTF.

The chain employs TRBV14 and TRBJ2-1; D unclear. The V gene lost 8 bases and the J gene lost 0 bases, with 8 bases spanning the gap. CDR1 is SGHDN and CDR2 is FVKESK in the germline V gene. The CDR3 sequence is 13 residues long. CDR3 nucleotides: TGTGCCAGCGGGCCCAGCTCCTACAATGAGCAGTTCTTC. The encoded protein is CASGPSSYNEQFF.

The V gene is TRBV7-2, the J gene TRBJ1-5; perhaps TRBD1 as D (5 bases). CDR1 is SGHTA, CDR2 FQGNSA, per germline. V lost 2 bases to trimming and J lost 7 bases, with 21 bases between them. The CDR3 has 17 residues. CDR3 sequence reads: CASSLFGSRGPGQPQHF. CDR3 nucleotides: TGTGCCAGCAGCTTATTCGGGTCTCGGGGCCCGGGGCAGCCCCAGCATTTT.

The chain couples TRBV2 to TRBJ2-6; perhaps D is TRBD1 or TRBD2 (5 bases each). The CDR3 consists of 15 residues. CDR1 is SNHLY, CDR2 FYNNEI, per germline. Trimming removed 6 bases from V and 1 base from J, with 10 bases in between. The CDR3 here is CASRWWGSGANVLTF. DNA for the CDR3: TGTGCCAGCAGGTGGTGGGGGTCTGGGGCCAACGTCCTGACTTTC.

This chain links TRBV5-1 with TRBJ2-7, with D perhaps matching TRBD1 (6 bases). The V end was cut by 3 bases, the J end by 1 base, with 11 bases between. The germline CDR1 and CDR2 sequences are SGHRS and YFSETQ. The CDR3 covers 14 residues. The CDR3 nucleotides read TGCGCCAGCAGCTACCTTACAGGGTCCTACGAGCAGTACTTC. Translation: CASSYLTGSYEQYF. The entire variable domain, with the rest obtained from reference TRBV5-1 and TRBJ2-7, is as follows: KAGVTQTPRYLIKTRGQQVTLSCSPISGHRSVSWYQQTPGQGLQFLFEYFSETQRNKGNFPGRFSGRQFSNSRSEMNVSTLELGDSALYLCASSYLTGSYEQYFGPGTRLTVT.

The rearrangement joins TRBV7-9 to TRBJ2-3; possible D gene TRBD1, 5 bases. The CDR3 is 14 amino acids. Trimming left V 1 base short and J 8 bases short, with 13 bases between. Germline V CDR1 and CDR2: SEHNR, FQNEAQ (reference sequence). DNA for the CDR3: TGTGCCAGCAGCTTAGGCCCCACAGGTAGTACGCAGTATTTT. This gives the protein CASSLGPTGSTQYF.

The chain is built from TRBV2 and TRBJ1-1; maybe TRBD1 (5 bases). V gave up 4 bases and J gave up 0 bases, with 6 bases separating them. CDR1 is SNHLY and CDR2 is FYNNEI in the germline V gene. The CDR3 totals 13 residues. CDR3 in DNA: TGTGCCAGCAGTGGGACACTGAACACTGAAGCTTTCTTT. Translating it yields CASSGTLNTEAFF.

The chain joins TRBV6-5 to TRBJ2-7; D is ambiguous. The CDR3 extends over 14 amino acids. Trimming cost V 3 bases and J 0 bases, with 9 bases left between them. The germline gives CDR1 MNHEY, CDR2 SVGAGI. CDR3 in amino acids: CASSYRWSSYEQYF. CDR3 DNA: TGTGCCAGCAGTTATCGTTGGAGCTCCTACGAGCAGTACTTC.

This chain connects TRBV4-1 to TRBJ1-1; tentative D call: TRBD1 (6 bases). The germline gives CDR1 MGHRA, CDR2 YSYEKL. V was shortened by 8 bases and J by 0 bases, with 16 bases between the two germline ends. This CDR3 spans 15 amino acids. The CDR3 DNA is TGCGCCAGCGCTAAACAGGGAATGATGAACACTGAAGCTTTCTTT. This translates into CASAKQGMMNTEAFF.

In nucleotides, the CDR3 is TGTGCCAGCAGTTTATCCAGGGAAAAACTGTTTTTT. Translated, it gives CASSLSREKLFF. This chain uses TRBV28 with TRBJ1-4; no definite D call. V lost 1 base to trimming and J lost 8 bases, with 5 bases between them. The CDR3 sequence is 12 residues long. Germline-derived CDR1 and CDR2 are MDHEN and SYDVKM.

The gene calls are TRBV20-1 and TRBJ2-7, with D perhaps matching TRBD1 (6 bases). Germline loops: CDR1 DFQATT, CDR2 SNEGSKA (reference sequence). The ends were cut back, 7 bases at V and 2 bases at J, with 9 bases in the middle. The CDR3 has 11 amino acids. This CDR3 reads CSVGQTYEQYF. The DNA of the CDR3 is TGCAGTGTTGGACAGACCTACGAGCAGTACTTC.

V usage is TRBV7-2 and J usage is TRBJ2-1; the match to TRBD2 covers 7 bases. After removal of 3 bases from V and 5 bases from J, the junction contained 4 bases not matched to a gene. CDR3 length: 14 amino acids. Germline CDR1 is SGHTA and CDR2 is FQGNSA. The CDR3 region is CASSFFGLDNEQFF. DNA of the CDR3: TGTGCCAGCAGCTTTTTCGGACTAGACAATGAGCAGTTCTTC.

The chain carries TRBV30 and TRBJ1-6, with TRBD1 as a possible D gene (5 bases). With 4 bases removed from V and 9 bases from J, the gap between germline ends came to 13 bases. The V gene's germline CDR1 is GTSNPN and CDR2 SVGIG (reference sequence). CDR3 size: 13 residues. The CDR3 loop is CAWTGHWASPLHF. CDR3 coding DNA: TGTGCCTGGACCGGACATTGGGCTTCACCCCTCCACTTT. The full variable domain, its missing parts supplied by reference TRBV30 and TRBJ1-6, is SQTIHQWPATLVQPVGSPLSLECTVEGTSNPNLYWYRQAAGRGLQLLFYSVGIGQISSEVPQNLSASRPQDRQFILSSKKLLLSDSGFYLCAWTGHWASPLHFGNGTRLTVT.